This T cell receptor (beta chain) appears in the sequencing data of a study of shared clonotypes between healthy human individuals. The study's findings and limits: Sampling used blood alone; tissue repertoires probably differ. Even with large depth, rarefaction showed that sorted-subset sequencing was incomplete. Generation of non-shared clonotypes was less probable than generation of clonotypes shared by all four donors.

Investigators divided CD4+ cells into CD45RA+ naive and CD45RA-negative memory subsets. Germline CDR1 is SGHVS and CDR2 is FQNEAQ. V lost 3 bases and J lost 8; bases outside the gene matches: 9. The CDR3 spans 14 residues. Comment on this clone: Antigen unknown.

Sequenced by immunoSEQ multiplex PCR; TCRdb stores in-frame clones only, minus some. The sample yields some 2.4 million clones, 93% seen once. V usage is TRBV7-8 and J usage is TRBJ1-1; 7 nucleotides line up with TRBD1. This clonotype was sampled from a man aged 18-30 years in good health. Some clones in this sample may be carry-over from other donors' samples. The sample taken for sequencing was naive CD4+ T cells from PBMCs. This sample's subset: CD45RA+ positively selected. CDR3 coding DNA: TGTGCCAGCAGCTTTGGGACAGTCGATCTCGAAGCTTTCTTT. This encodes CASSFGTVDLEAFF.